This TCR beta chain was recorded in a study of T cells after yellow fever vaccination. Findings and limits, study-wide: Researchers report a weaker secondary response that nonetheless peaked faster, day 5 versus 15. Most clones from primary vaccination were detected again post-booster (approximately 97% CD4, 70% to 90% CD8).

The CDR3 is 13 amino acids. Trimming shortened V by 8 bases and J by 3 bases, and 14 bases separated the two germline ends. With regard to this clonotype: Its antigen is currently unknown.

UMIs and a universal primer site were added when TCR cDNA was made by 5'RACE template switching. TCRdb called the 5' RACE reads again in MiXCR, with one record for every CDR3 protein. The table records some 300,000 distinct CDR3 sequences, less than 9.5% of them present only once. This TCR was recovered from a man in his late teens or twenties who received the YFV17D yellow fever vaccine. This chain links TRBV12-3 or TRBV12-4 with TRBJ2-7, with D perhaps assigned TRBD1 or TRBD2 (6 bases each). The source material was PBMCs, sampled about 41 days after the first yellow fever vaccination. In DNA, the CDR3 is TGTGCCAGCGGGGGGCTGGGAAACTACGAGCAGTACTTC. It codes for CASGGLGNYEQYF.